This T cell receptor beta chain was sequenced during a study of blood T cell repertoires in COVID-19. Study summary: Sources were T cells, B-cell-depleted T cells, or PBMCs; the material itself was cDNA or gDNA.

The assay was immunoSEQ multiplex PCR, and TCRdb's table has in-frame clones only and misses some. This table has over 250,000 clones, 80% to 95% appearing once. In germline, CDR1 is SNHLY, CDR2 FYNNEI. V was clipped by 4 bases and J by 3 bases; unmatched bases: 17. CDR3 length equals 19 residues. Sequences were obtained from peripheral blood. The chain carries TRBV2 and TRBJ2-5, with 10 nucleotides matching TRBD2. The TCR comes from a person aged 18 to 35 with COVID-19, enrolled during active disease. The CDR3 DNA sequence: TGTGCCAGCAGTGGCGCATTCGGACTAGCGGACCGCAGGGAAGAGACCCAGTACTTC. Protein sequence: CASSGAFGLADRREETQYF.